This TCR beta chain came from a study of T cells in Graves' hyperthyroidism and ophthalmopathy. Study results and limitations: Before onset, by a median of around 6.4 months, the model predicted ophthalmopathy.

Disease duration was under 3 months in the ophthalmopathy patients, who also had a Clinical Activity Score of at least 3 and a NOSPECS grade of at least 4. Exclusion followed for patients with uncontrolled infection, other autoimmune disease, pregnancy or lactation. There are a few counts of this clonotype. Its specificity is not known. From germline, CDR1 is SNHLY and CDR2 FYNNEI. CDR3 size: 12 residues. Trimming took 2 bases from V and 12 from J, leaving 8 bases between them. RNA transcripts were the template for amplifying TCR beta CDR3 regions. The HTBI primer set served for first-round RT-PCR of the TCR CDR3. Each CDR3 protein is one row after TCRdb ran MiXCR on the multiplex PCR reads. The sample carries some 490,000 distinct CDR3 sequences, about 20% recorded once.

The specimen sequenced was blood. This receptor was taken from a woman aged 70-85 years with Graves' ophthalmopathy. The chain combines TRBV2 with TRBJ1-6, with no clear D. The CDR3 loop reads CASSENRIPLHF. CDR3 DNA sequence: TGTGCCAGCAGTGAAAATCGGATACCCCTCCACTTT.